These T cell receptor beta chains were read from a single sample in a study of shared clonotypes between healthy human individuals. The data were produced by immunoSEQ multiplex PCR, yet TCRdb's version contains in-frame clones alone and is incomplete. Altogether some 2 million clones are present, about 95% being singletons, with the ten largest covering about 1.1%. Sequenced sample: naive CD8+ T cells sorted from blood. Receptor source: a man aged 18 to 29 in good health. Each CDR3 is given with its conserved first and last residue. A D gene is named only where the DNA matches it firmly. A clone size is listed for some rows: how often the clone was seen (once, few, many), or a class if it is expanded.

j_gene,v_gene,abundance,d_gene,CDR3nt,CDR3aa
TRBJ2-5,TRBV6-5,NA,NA,TGTGCCAGCAGTACGGGAGAGACCCAGTACTTC,CASSTGETQYF
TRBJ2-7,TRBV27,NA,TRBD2,TGTGCCAGCAGTTTATCCCTAGCGGGAGGTCGGATGGAGCAGTACTTC,CASSLSLAGGRMEQYF
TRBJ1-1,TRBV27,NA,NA,TGTGCCAGCGGCCACGGCATGAACACTGAAGCTTTCTTT,CASGHGMNTEAFF
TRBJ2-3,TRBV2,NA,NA,TGTGCCAGCCGAATAGGGGGGCTGGATACGCAGTATTTT,CASRIGGLDTQYF
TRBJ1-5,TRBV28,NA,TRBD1,TGTGCCAGCCAGGACAGGTTTTATAGCAATCAGCCCCAGCATTTT,CASQDRFYSNQPQHF
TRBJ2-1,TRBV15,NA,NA,TGTGCCACCAGCAGGAAAAGACCCCCGGAGGGCAATGAGCAGTTCTTC,CATSRKRPPEGNEQFF
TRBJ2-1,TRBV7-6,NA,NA,TGTGCCAGCAGCTTAGCGCGGTGGGATGAGCAGTTCTTC,CASSLARWDEQFF
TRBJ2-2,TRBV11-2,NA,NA,TGTGCCAGCAGCACCAACACCGGGGAGCTGTTTTTT,CASSTNTGELFF
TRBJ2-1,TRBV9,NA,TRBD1,TGTGCCAGCAGCGACGGACAGGACGCAAAGGTTGAGCAGTTCTTC,CASSDGQDAKVEQFF
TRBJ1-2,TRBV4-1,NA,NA,TGCGCCAGCAGCCAGACCTTAATTGGGGGGGACTATGGCTACACCTTC,CASSQTLIGGDYGYTF
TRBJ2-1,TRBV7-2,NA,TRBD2,TGTGCCAGCAGCCTTCTAGCGGGAGAAGGGAATGAGCAGTTCTTC,CASSLLAGEGNEQFF
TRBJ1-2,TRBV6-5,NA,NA,TGTGCCAGCAGTTACGAGGGGGGGAACTATGGCTACACCTTC,CASSYEGGNYGYTF
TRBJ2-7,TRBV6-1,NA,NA,TGTGCCAGCAGTATTGACAGCTCCTACGAGCAGTACTTC,CASSIDSSYEQYF
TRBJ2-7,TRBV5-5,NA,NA,TGTGCCAGCAGCTGGCTTGGCGAGAGCTCCTACGAGCAGTACTTC,CASSWLGESSYEQYF
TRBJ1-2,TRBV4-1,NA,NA,TGCGCCAGCAGCCAAGTATCAGGGGAGGCAAACTATGGCTACACCTTC,CASSQVSGEANYGYTF
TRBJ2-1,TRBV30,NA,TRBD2,TGTGCCTGGAGTACGGGACTAGCGGGAAACAATGAGCAGTTCTTC,CAWSTGLAGNNEQFF
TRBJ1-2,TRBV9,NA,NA,TGTGCCAGCAGCACCAGTTGGGGGGAGGATGGCTACACCTTC,CASSTSWGEDGYTF
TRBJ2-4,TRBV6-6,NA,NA,TGTGCCAGCAGTTACGGGCTCGGGATTCTGGTAAACATTCAGTACTTC,CASSYGLGILVNIQYF
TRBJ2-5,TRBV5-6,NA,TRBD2,TGTGCCAGCAGCTTTCCTAGCGGGGTACCGCAAGAGACCCAGTACTTC,CASSFPSGVPQETQYF
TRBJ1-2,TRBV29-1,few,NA,TGCAGCGTTGAAGATCGAGGGGGATCGACAAACTATGGCTACACCTTC,CSVEDRGGSTNYGYTF
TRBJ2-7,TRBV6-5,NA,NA,TGTGCCAGCAGAGTAGCGTGGGAGCAGTACTTC,CASRVAWEQYF
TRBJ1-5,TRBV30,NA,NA,TGTGCATGGGGGGACGGACCCCTTCGGCCCCAGCATTTT,CAWGDGPLRPQHF
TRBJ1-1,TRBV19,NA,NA,TGTGCCAGTAGTTGGGGAATTCTGAACACTGAAGCTTTCTTT,CASSWGILNTEAFF
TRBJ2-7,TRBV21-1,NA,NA,TGTGCCAGTCGCCCGAGTGGACAGATTAGCTCCTACGAGCAGTACTTC,CASRPSGQISSYEQYF
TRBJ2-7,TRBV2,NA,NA,TGTGCCAGCAGGAAGGCGGGCTACGAGCAGTACTTC,CASRKAGYEQYF
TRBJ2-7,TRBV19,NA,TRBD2,TGTGCCACCTCGACTAGCGGGGGAACATACGAGCAGTACTTC,CATSTSGGTYEQYF
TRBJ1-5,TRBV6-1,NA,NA,TGTGCCAGCAGTATGTGGGACAGCAATCAGCCCCAGCATTTT,CASSMWDSNQPQHF
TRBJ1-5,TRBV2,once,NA,TGTGCCAGCAGTGTAGGCAGCCTGGATCAGCCCCAGCATTTT,CASSVGSLDQPQHF